These 22 T cell receptor beta chains were sequenced from one sample in a study of T cells in Graves' hyperthyroidism and ophthalmopathy. The source material, RNA transcripts, was used to amplify TCR beta CDR3 regions. The HTBI primer set was used in a first-round RT-PCR of the TCR CDR3. TCRdb reprocessed the multiplex PCR reads via MiXCR and lists one record per CDR3 protein. The sample yields about 420,000 distinct CDR3 sequences, around 15% seen once. Sequencing was performed on blood. All receptors derive from a woman aged 18-35 years with Graves' hyperthyroidism.

With regard to this clonotype: The CDR3 carries no conserved terminal phenylalanine or tryptophan, so it likely arises from a read error. The J gene is TRBJ1-6, the V gene TRBV7-9, with 8 bases matching TRBD1. The CDR3 consists of 15 residues. CDR1 and CDR2 from the germline V gene are SEHNR and FQNEAQ (reference sequence). Losses at the gene ends were 2 bases for V and 6 bases for J; bases not matched to a gene: 3. CDR3 sequence reads: CASSLPTGGNSPLHL. The CDR3 region has the DNA TGTGCCAGCAGCTTACCAACAGGGGGTAATTCACCCCTCCACCTT.

Turning to this clonotype: One end of the junction fails to match germline, which may point to a read error. The genes are TRBV6-1 and TRBJ1-4; a weak D match, TRBD1 (6 bases). The CDR3 extends over 16 amino acids. Germline CDR1 reads MNHNS; CDR2 reads SASEGT. The CDR3 reads CASSPTGVGTNEKPFF. CDR3 in DNA: TGTGCCAGCAGCCCGACAGGAGTCGGAACTAATGAAAAACCGTTTTTT.

This clonotype was seen only a few times. Its ends do not fully match the called genes, so a read error is possible. V gene TRBV5-1 combines with J gene TRBJ2-7; D is possibly TRBD2 (6 bases). The germline V gene has CDR1 SGHRS and CDR2 YFSETQ. This CDR3 spans 14 amino acids. The CDR3 DNA sequence: TGCGCCAGCAGCTTGGTCGCGGGGAGCCACGAGCAGTGCTTC. Translated: CASSLVAGSHEQCF. Combining the CDR3 with reference TRBV5-1 and TRBJ2-7 gives the whole variable domain KAGVTQTPRYLIKTRGQQVTLSCSPISGHRSVSWYQQTPGQGLQFLFEYFSETQRNKGNFPGRFSGRQFSNSRSEMNVSTLELGDSALYLCASSLVAGSHEQCFGPGTRLTVT.

The J gene is TRBJ2-3, the V gene TRBV24-1; D gene unclear. CDR3 length: 14 residues. Germline assignment: CDR1 KGHDR and CDR2 SFDVKD. Trimming cost V 2 bases and J 1 base, with 6 bases left between them. In DNA form, the CDR3 reads TGTGCCACCAGTGATTCACGAGGCACAGATACGCAGTATTTT. Translating it yields CATSDSRGTDTQYF.

The rearrangement joins TRBV5-5 to TRBJ2-7; no clear D gene. Germline V gene lookup returns CDR1 SGHKS and CDR2 YYEKEE (reference sequence). The CDR3 runs to 14 residues. The V end was cut by 2 bases, the J end by 1 base, with 10 bases between. The CDR3 DNA follows: TGTGCCAGCAGCTTCTTGCAGGAGTCCTACGAGCAGTACTTC. Its translation is CASSFLQESYEQYF.

This clonotype was observed at least ten times. The rearrangement joins TRBV9 to TRBJ2-1; 7 bases align to TRBD2. J was trimmed by 4 bases and V by 2 bases; bases with no gene match: 6. The CDR3 extends over 15 amino acids. Looked up from germline, CDR1 is SGDLS and CDR2 is YYNGEE. This CDR3 reads CASSVGGSGYNEQFF. CDR3 nucleotides: TGTGCCAGCAGCGTCGGCGGGAGCGGTTACAATGAGCAGTTCTTC.

This clonotype was seen repeatedly, ten times or more. The V call is TRBV28, the J call TRBJ1-5; 9 bases are shared with TRBD1. Trimming took 6 bases from V and 1 from J; bases not matched to a gene: 7. CDR1 is MDHEN and CDR2 is SYDVKM in the germline V gene. This CDR3 has 16 residues. In DNA, the CDR3 is TGTGCCAGCAGCTGGGGGACAGGGCGAAGCAATCAGCCCCAGCATTTT. This sequence encodes CASSWGTGRSNQPQHF.

The chain employs TRBV5-1 and TRBJ2-2; 12 nucleotides align to TRBD2. V shed 4 bases, J shed 0 bases, and the junction held 16 bases outside the gene matches. Germline lookup yields CDR1 SGHRS and CDR2 YFSETQ. This CDR3 comprises 21 residues. CDR3 DNA sequence: TGCGCCAGCAGCCCCTTTCGGAAGCCCCTAGCGGGAGGGGCGAACACCGGGGAGCTGTTTTTT. Translated, it gives CASSPFRKPLAGGANTGELFF.

This clonotype was detected many times. V is TRBV10-2 and J is TRBJ2-5, with D perhaps matching TRBD1 or TRBD2 (6 bases each). The germline CDR1 and CDR2 sequences are WSHSY and SAAADI. The CDR3 contains 13 residues. V gave up 4 bases and J gave up 5 bases, with 11 bases separating them. CDR3: CASSVRGRETQYF. For the CDR3, the DNA is TGCGCCAGCAGTGTACGGGGGCGGGAGACCCAGTACTTC.

The chain employs TRBV3-1 and TRBJ2-5; 16 bases align to TRBD2. The CDR3 spans 16 residues. Per the germline V gene, CDR1 is LGHDT and CDR2 is YNNKEL (reference sequence). V lost 4 bases and J lost 2; bases outside the gene matches: 1. CDR3 DNA: TGTGCCAGCAGCCGGGGACTAGCGGGAGGGCAAGAGACCCAGTACTTC. Its translation is CASSRGLAGGQETQYF.

This clonotype was observed a few times. The gene calls are TRBV7-2 and TRBJ2-7; D possibly corresponds to TRBD2 (6 bases). This CDR3 is 16 amino acids long. The germline V and J ends were trimmed by 5 bases and 5 bases, with 22 bases remaining between them. In germline, CDR1 is SGHTA, CDR2 FQGNSA. CDR3 region: CASSLFVGGKGHEQYF. As DNA, the CDR3 is TGTGCCAGCAGCCTCTTCGTCGGCGGGAAAGGCCACGAGCAGTACTTC. Full variable domain (remainder filled in from reference TRBV7-2 and TRBJ2-7): GAGVSQSPSNKVTEKGKDVELRCDPISGHTALYWYRQSLGQGLEFLIYFQGNSAPDKSGLPSDRFSAERTGGSVSTLTIQRTQQEDSAVYLCASSLFVGGKGHEQYFGPGTRLTVT.

The chain joins TRBV6-1 to TRBJ2-7, with D perhaps matching TRBD2 (5 bases). Trimming shortened V by 8 bases and J by 3 bases, and 14 bases separated the two germline ends. Germline lookup yields CDR1 MNHNS and CDR2 SASEGT. CDR3 length: 13 residues. This CDR3 reads CASARTSNYEQYF. In DNA form, the CDR3 reads TGTGCCAGCGCTAGGACTTCGAACTACGAGCAGTACTTC.

There are a few counts of this clonotype. The chain employs TRBV13 and TRBJ1-5; D may be TRBD1 (6 bases). V was clipped by 3 bases and J by 0 bases, with 9 bases between them. Germline lookup yields CDR1 PRHDT and CDR2 FYEKMQ (reference sequence). The CDR3 is 15 amino acids. The CDR3 here is CASSLRDNSNQPQHF. CDR3 DNA: TGTGCCAGCAGCTTGAGGGACAATAGCAATCAGCCCCAGCATTTT.

Many counts were recorded for this clonotype. The gene calls are TRBV3-1 and TRBJ2-1; D gene uncertain. CDR1 LGHDT and CDR2 YNNKEL come from the germline V gene (reference sequence). The CDR3 extends over 14 amino acids. V was pared by 8 bases and J by 1 base, with 12 bases between. The CDR3, as DNA: TGTGCCAGCTCCTCACGCCAATCCTACAATGAGCAGTTCTTC. As protein: CASSSRQSYNEQFF.

This clonotype was found many times. This sequence joins TRBV28 and TRBJ2-7; no clear D. V shed 5 bases and J shed 6 bases, with 23 bases lying between them. The CDR3 has 16 amino acids. Germline V gene lookup returns CDR1 MDHEN and CDR2 SYDVKM. This chain's CDR3 is CASSPSPPVRLTEQYF. CDR3 bases: TGTGCCAGCAGTCCCAGTCCCCCCGTTAGGCTCACCGAGCAGTACTTC.

This clonotype was seen many times. The rearrangement uses TRBV2 and TRBJ1-4; 7 nucleotides match TRBD1. Germline-derived CDR1 and CDR2 are SNHLY and FYNNEI. Trimming cost V 5 bases and J 8 bases; bases outside gene matches: 11. CDR3 length: 15 residues. The CDR3 DNA follows: TGTGCCAGCAGTCAACAGACAGGGAGAAGCGAAAAACTGTTTTTT. The encoded protein is CASSQQTGRSEKLFF. The whole variable domain, filled in from reference TRBV2 and TRBJ1-4, reads EPEVTQTPSHQVTQMGQEVILRCVPISNHLYFYWYRQILGQKVEFLVSFYNNEISEKSEIFDDQFSVERPDGSNFTLKIRSTKLEDSAMYFCASSQQTGRSEKLFFGSGTQLSVL.

This clonotype has a count of ten or more. The chain recombines TRBV7-8 with TRBJ1-1; the D is unclear. V lost 4 bases to trimming and J lost 0 bases, with 9 bases between them. CDR1 SGHVS and CDR2 FQNEAQ come from the germline V gene. This CDR3 is 14 amino acids long. The CDR3 loop is CASSSHRLNTEAFF. The CDR3 coding sequence is TGTGCCAGCAGCTCCCATCGACTGAACACTGAAGCTTTCTTT.

J is TRBJ2-2 and V is TRBV5-1, with 10 nucleotides matching TRBD2. The CDR3 has 16 amino acids. Germline V gene data show CDR1 as SGHRS and CDR2 as YFSETQ. V dropped 0 bases and J dropped 6; count of bases not matched to a gene: 5. The CDR3 DNA sequence: TGCGCCAGCAGCTTGGCCGCCACTAGCGGGGCCGGGGAGCTGTTTTTT. Its protein product is CASSLAATSGAGELFF. The variable domain in full, completed from reference TRBV5-1 and TRBJ2-2, reads KAGVTQTPRYLIKTRGQQVTLSCSPISGHRSVSWYQQTPGQGLQFLFEYFSETQRNKGNFPGRFSGRQFSNSRSEMNVSTLELGDSALYLCASSLAATSGAGELFFGEGSRLTVL.

This clonotype has only a few counts. The chain combines TRBV14 with TRBJ1-1, with D possibly being TRBD1 (5 bases). The CDR3 is 13 amino acids. Germline V gives CDR1 SGHDN, CDR2 FVKESK. The V end was cut by 1 base, the J end by 6 bases, with 9 bases between. The CDR3 spells CASSQGTRAEAFF. The CDR3 bases are TGTGCCAGCAGCCAAGGGACAAGAGCTGAAGCTTTCTTT.

The genes are TRBV7-9 and TRBJ2-4; D gene unclear. The V and J ends lost 4 bases and 1 base respectively, with 11 bases between them. The germline gives CDR1 SEHNR, CDR2 FQNEAQ (reference sequence). This CDR3 is built from 15 residues. The CDR3: CASSSPLGAKNIQYF. As DNA, the CDR3 is TGTGCCAGCAGCTCCCCCTTGGGGGCCAAAAACATTCAGTACTTC.

This clonotype was detected ten times or more. The J gene is TRBJ1-2, the V gene TRBV12-3 or TRBV12-4; D not resolved. The CDR3 is 14 residues long. Trimming left V 7 bases short and J 8 bases short, with 20 bases between. This CDR3 reads CASILGGVLGGYTF. The CDR3, as DNA: TGTGCCAGCATTCTAGGTGGGGTCCTTGGAGGCTACACCTTC.

The chain couples TRBV20-1 to TRBJ2-2; D is unresolved. The CDR3 is 16 residues long. Germline-derived CDR1 and CDR2 are DFQATT and SNEGSKA (reference sequence). Between the trimmed V and J ends, which lost 0 bases and 2 bases, there was a span of 13 bases. The CDR3 protein is CSARDEFGRNTGELFF. The CDR3 DNA reads TGCAGTGCTAGAGATGAATTCGGAAGAAACACCGGGGAGCTGTTTTTT.